The rows below give T cell receptor beta chains drawn from one sample of a study of T cells in Graves' hyperthyroidism and ophthalmopathy. TCRdb re-derived calls from the multiplex PCR reads in MiXCR, one entry per CDR3 protein. The sample has some 700,000 distinct CDR3 sequences; roughly a sixth are singletons. Sequencing was done on a sample of blood. The source is a man between 50 and 59 years old with Graves' hyperthyroidism. The CDR3 runs from the conserved cysteine through the conserved F or W. The order of the fields is V gene, D gene, J gene, clone size, CDR3 protein, CDR3 DNA. The D gene is left open where the match is weak. Part of the rows lack a size; the others show once, few, many or a class for expanded clones.

V: TRBV12-3/TRBV12-4; D: TRBD1; J: TRBJ2-1; size: NA; CDR3: CASTQGTGGNEQFF; DNA: TGTGCCAGCACCCAAGGGACAGGGGGGAATGAGCAGTTCTTC
V: TRBV27; D: NA; J: TRBJ2-1; size: many; CDR3: CASSWNRAFAFF; DNA: TGTGCCAGCAGTTGGAACCGGGCATTTGCGTTCTTC
V: TRBV24-1; D: TRBD1; J: TRBJ2-2; size: many; CDR3: CATSDDGTGRADTGELFF; DNA: TGTGCCACCAGTGACGATGGGACAGGCCGGGCGGACACCGGGGAGCTGTTTTTT
V: TRBV2; D: NA; J: TRBJ1-3; size: many; CDR3: CASSRDTSSGNTIYF; DNA: TGTGCCAGCAGTCGGGACACCAGCTCTGGAAACACCATATATTTT
V: TRBV19; D: NA; J: TRBJ1-4; size: many; CDR3: CASSIFGAVGNEKLFF; DNA: TGTGCCAGTAGTATCTTTGGGGCAGTCGGGAATGAAAAACTGTTTTTT
V: TRBV20-1; D: NA; J: TRBJ2-7; size: many; CDR3: CSAREVGRSYEQYF; DNA: TGCAGTGCTAGAGAAGTCGGCAGATCCTACGAGCAGTACTTC
V: TRBV27; D: TRBD2; J: TRBJ2-1; size: many; CDR3: CASSDETSGSNEQFF; DNA: TGTGCCAGCAGCGATGAGACTAGCGGGAGCAATGAGCAGTTCTTC
V: TRBV5-6; D: NA; J: TRBJ2-7; size: few; CDR3: CASSPQVGVFSYEQYF; DNA: TGTGCCAGCAGCCCCCAGGTAGGGGTGTTCTCTTACGAGCAGTACTTC
V: TRBV19; D: TRBD1; J: TRBJ1-6; size: NA; CDR3: CASSLTGGAKSPLHF; DNA: TGTGCCAGTAGTTTAACAGGGGGCGCGAAATCACCCCTCCACTTT
V: TRBV2; D: NA; J: TRBJ2-1; size: NA; CDR3: CASSPKQFF; DNA: TGTGCCAGCAGCCCTAAGCAGTTCTTC
V: TRBV11-2; D: NA; J: TRBJ2-2; size: many; CDR3: CASSLDGNTGELFF; DNA: TGTGCCAGCAGCTTAGACGGGAACACCGGGGAGCTGTTTTTT
V: TRBV7-3; D: TRBD2; J: TRBJ2-7; size: NA; CDR3: CASSLLAGTAYEQYF; DNA: TGTGCCAGCAGCTTACTAGCGGGTACCGCTTACGAGCAGTACTTC
V: TRBV9; D: NA; J: TRBJ2-2; size: many; CDR3: CASSVASYTGELFF; DNA: TGTGCCAGCAGCGTAGCTTCCTACACCGGGGAGCTGTTTTTT
V: TRBV6-1; D: TRBD1; J: TRBJ1-5; size: many; CDR3: CASNYGQGSNQPQHF; DNA: TGTGCCAGCAATTACGGACAGGGGAGCAATCAGCCCCAGCATTTT
V: TRBV5-1; D: TRBD1; J: TRBJ1-1; size: many; CDR3: CASSSSGTGVGGGTEAFF; DNA: TGCGCCAGCAGCTCATCCGGGACAGGGGTAGGAGGTGGAACTGAAGCTTTCTTT
V: TRBV19; D: NA; J: TRBJ2-7; size: NA; CDR3: CASSMRAGHYEQYF; DNA: TGTGCCAGTAGTATGAGGGCAGGTCACTACGAGCAGTACTTC
V: TRBV11-2; D: TRBD1; J: TRBJ2-6; size: few; CDR3: CASSPSGQGAPGANVLTF; DNA: TGTGCCAGCAGCCCCTCCGGACAGGGGGCACCTGGGGCCAACGTCCTGACTTTC
V: TRBV28; D: TRBD2; J: TRBJ2-1; size: NA; CDR3: CASSPSGTSPSRKQFF; DNA: TGTGCCAGCAGTCCTAGCGGGACTAGCCCTAGTCGGAAGCAGTTCTTC
V: TRBV10-3; D: TRBD1; J: TRBJ1-2; size: many; CDR3: CAISGDSGNYGYTF; DNA: TGTGCCATCAGTGGGGACAGTGGAAACTATGGCTACACCTTC
V: TRBV20-1; D: TRBD2; J: TRBJ2-2; size: NA; CDR3: CSARQRGEATGELFF; DNA: TGCAGTGCTCGCCAGCGGGGGGAAGCCACCGGGGAGCTGTTTTTT
V: TRBV9; D: TRBD2; J: TRBJ2-3; size: many; CDR3: CASSAALAGGTDTQYF; DNA: TGTGCCAGCAGCGCGGCGCTAGCGGGAGGGACAGATACGCAGTATTTT
V: TRBV6-5; D: NA; J: TRBJ2-3; size: NA; CDR3: CATVTIETDTQYF; DNA: TGTGCCACAGTAACTATCGAGACAGATACGCAGTATTTT
V: TRBV30; D: TRBD2; J: TRBJ2-7; size: NA; CDR3: CAWRIGGSPEQYF; DNA: TGTGCCTGGAGAATTGGCGGGAGTCCCGAGCAGTACTTC
V: TRBV9; D: NA; J: TRBJ1-3; size: many; CDR3: CASSVTGGNTIYF; DNA: TGTGCCAGCAGCGTAACAGGGGGAAACACCATATATTTT
V: TRBV28; D: NA; J: TRBJ2-4; size: few; CDR3: CASSFLAGAKNIQYF; DNA: TGTGCCAGCAGTTTTCTGGCGGGCGCCAAAAACATTCAGTACTTC
V: TRBV6-1; D: TRBD1; J: TRBJ1-1; size: many; CDR3: CASFFTGTVTEAFF; DNA: TGTGCCAGCTTCTTCACGGGGACAGTCACTGAAGCTTTCTTT
V: TRBV18; D: TRBD1; J: TRBJ2-1; size: NA; CDR3: CASSPPTGGAYNEQFF; DNA: TGTGCCAGCTCACCACCGACAGGGGGGGCCTACAATGAGCAGTTCTTC
V: TRBV27; D: TRBD2; J: TRBJ2-7; size: many; CDR3: CASSFAGGPNEQYF; DNA: TGTGCCAGCAGTTTTGCGGGAGGGCCAAACGAGCAGTACTTC
V: TRBV7-9; D: TRBD1; J: TRBJ2-7; size: few; CDR3: CASSPRTGTAYEQYF; DNA: TGTGCCAGCAGCCCAAGAACCGGGACAGCCTACGAGCAGTACTTC
V: TRBV27; D: NA; J: TRBJ2-7; size: once; CDR3: CAMVRDRYSYEQYF; DNA: TGTGCCATGGTGAGGGACCGCTACTCCTACGAGCAGTACTTC
V: TRBV7-2; D: TRBD1; J: TRBJ1-2; size: many; CDR3: CASSLSGTGGDGYTF; DNA: TGTGCCAGCAGCTTGTCGGGCACAGGGGGAGATGGCTACACCTTC